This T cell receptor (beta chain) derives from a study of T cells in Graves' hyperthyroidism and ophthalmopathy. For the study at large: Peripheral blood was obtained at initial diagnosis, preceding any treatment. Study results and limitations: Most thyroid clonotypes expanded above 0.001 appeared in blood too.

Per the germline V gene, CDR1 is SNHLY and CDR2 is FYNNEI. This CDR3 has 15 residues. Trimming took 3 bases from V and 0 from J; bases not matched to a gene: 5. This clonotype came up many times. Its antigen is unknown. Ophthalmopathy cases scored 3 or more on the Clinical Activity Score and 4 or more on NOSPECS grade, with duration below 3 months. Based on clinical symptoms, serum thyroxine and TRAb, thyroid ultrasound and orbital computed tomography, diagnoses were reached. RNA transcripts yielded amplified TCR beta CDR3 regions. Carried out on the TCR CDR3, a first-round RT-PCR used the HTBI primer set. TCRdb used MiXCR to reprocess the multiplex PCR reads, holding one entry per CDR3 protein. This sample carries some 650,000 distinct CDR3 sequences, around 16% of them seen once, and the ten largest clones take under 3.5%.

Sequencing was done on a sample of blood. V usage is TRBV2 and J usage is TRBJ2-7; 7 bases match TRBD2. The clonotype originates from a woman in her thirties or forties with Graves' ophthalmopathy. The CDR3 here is CASSETSSSSYEQYF. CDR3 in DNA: TGTGCCAGCAGTGAGACTAGCTCTTCCTCCTACGAGCAGTACTTC.